This is a list of T cell receptor beta chains from one sample in a study of technical replicates of blood from a few donors. Clones were read by immunoSEQ multiplex PCR, and TCRdb kept only the in-frame ones, dropping some. This sample yields tens of thousands of clones, of which just over 90% are seen a single time; roughly 0.23% belongs to the top ten. The specimen sequenced was T cells isolated from PBMCs. All receptors derive from a human donor in good health. Each CDR3 is given with its conserved first and last residue. The order of the fields is CDR3 DNA, CDR3 protein, clone size, D gene, J gene, V gene. D genes are given only for firm matches. Some rows mark clone size as missing; the rest say once, few, many or name a class of expanded clone.

CDR3 DNA: TGTGCCAGCTCACCAAACAGGGCTTCGGCAGATACGCAGTATTTT
CDR3 protein: CASSPNRASADTQYF
clone size: .
D gene: .
J gene: TRBJ2-3
V gene: TRBV18

CDR3 DNA: TGTGCCAGCAGTTTCTCGGGGGGGTACTATGGCTACACCTTC
CDR3 protein: CASSFSGGYYGYTF
clone size: .
D gene: .
J gene: TRBJ1-2
V gene: TRBV28

CDR3 DNA: TGTGCCAGCAGCCCGACAGGGGTGGGAAACACCATATATTTT
CDR3 protein: CASSPTGVGNTIYF
clone size: once
D gene: TRBD1
J gene: TRBJ1-3
V gene: TRBV7-8

CDR3 DNA: TGTGCCAGCAGTACCTTATCGGGACAGCCCCAGCATTTT
CDR3 protein: CASSTLSGQPQHF
clone size: .
D gene: .
J gene: TRBJ1-5
V gene: TRBV28

CDR3 DNA: TGCGCCAGCAGCCCCCAACCAGCGGGGAACCAAGAGACCCAGTACTTC
CDR3 protein: CASSPQPAGNQETQYF
clone size: .
D gene: TRBD2
J gene: TRBJ2-5
V gene: TRBV5-1

CDR3 DNA: TGTGCCAGCAGCCTCAACAGGGACAGGGGACCCGGGGAGCTGTTTTTT
CDR3 protein: CASSLNRDRGPGELFF
clone size: .
D gene: TRBD1
J gene: TRBJ2-2
V gene: TRBV11-3

CDR3 DNA: TGTGCCAGCAGAGCGGGACGGGCCGGGTCACCCCTCCACTTT
CDR3 protein: CASRAGRAGSPLHF
clone size: .
D gene: .
J gene: TRBJ1-6
V gene: TRBV9

CDR3 DNA: TGCGCCAGCAGCCTGGGGGGAGGTGGGCAAGAGACCCAGTACTTC
CDR3 protein: CASSLGGGGQETQYF
clone size: .
D gene: .
J gene: TRBJ2-5
V gene: TRBV5-1

CDR3 DNA: TGTGCCAGCAGTTCCTGGGAGGGGGCGGGGGGTGAAGCTTTCTTT
CDR3 protein: CASSSWEGAGGEAFF
clone size: .
D gene: TRBD1
J gene: TRBJ1-1
V gene: TRBV6-5

CDR3 DNA: TGTGCCAGCAGTCTAACCGGGACAGGGCCATTCTACGAGCAGTACTTC
CDR3 protein: CASSLTGTGPFYEQYF
clone size: .
D gene: TRBD1
J gene: TRBJ2-7
V gene: TRBV28

CDR3 DNA: TGTGCCAGCAGCTTAAATAGCGGGGGGGTCCAAGAGACCCAGTACTTC
CDR3 protein: CASSLNSGGVQETQYF
clone size: .
D gene: TRBD2
J gene: TRBJ2-5
V gene: TRBV11-1

CDR3 DNA: TGTGCCAGCAGCCCCGAACTAGCGGCGTACAATGAGCAGTTCTTC
CDR3 protein: CASSPELAAYNEQFF
clone size: .
D gene: TRBD2
J gene: TRBJ2-1
V gene: TRBV5-4

CDR3 DNA: TGCGCCAGCAGCCAATCGCGGGGCTCCCCATCGAACACTGAAGCTTTCTTT
CDR3 protein: CASSQSRGSPSNTEAFF
clone size: .
D gene: .
J gene: TRBJ1-1
V gene: TRBV4-1

CDR3 DNA: TGTGCCAGCAGCGTAGGACCCGTTGGGGGGAGCTCTGGAAACACCATATATTTT
CDR3 protein: CASSVGPVGGSSGNTIYF
clone size: .
D gene: .
J gene: TRBJ1-3
V gene: TRBV7-9

CDR3 DNA: TGTGCCAGCAGCCCACAGGGTAATTCACCCCTCCACTTT
CDR3 protein: CASSPQGNSPLHF
clone size: .
D gene: .
J gene: TRBJ1-6
V gene: TRBV7-3

CDR3 DNA: TGTGCCAGCAGCTTTTCGGTCTCCTACGAGCAGTACTTC
CDR3 protein: CASSFSVSYEQYF
clone size: .
D gene: .
J gene: TRBJ2-7
V gene: TRBV7-9

CDR3 DNA: TGTGCCAGCAGCTTGCGCCCGGCAGGAAACTATGGCTACACCTTC
CDR3 protein: CASSLRPAGNYGYTF
clone size: .
D gene: .
J gene: TRBJ1-2
V gene: TRBV5-4

CDR3 DNA: TGTGCCAGCAGTTTATCGGCGGGGGGCGGAAATGGCTACACCTTC
CDR3 protein: CASSLSAGGGNGYTF
clone size: .
D gene: .
J gene: TRBJ1-2
V gene: TRBV27

CDR3 DNA: TGCGCCAGCAGCCGACAGGAGAACACTGAAGCTTTCTTT
CDR3 protein: CASSRQENTEAFF
clone size: .
D gene: .
J gene: TRBJ1-1
V gene: TRBV10-1

CDR3 DNA: TGTGCCAGCAGCTCGGACTTTCAAAGGGAAAACATTCAGTACTTC
CDR3 protein: CASSSDFQRENIQYF
clone size: .
D gene: .
J gene: TRBJ2-4
V gene: TRBV5-4

CDR3 DNA: TGTGCCACCCAGGGACAGGGCGGTACTGAAGCTTTCTTT
CDR3 protein: CATQGQGGTEAFF
clone size: .
D gene: TRBD1
J gene: TRBJ1-1
V gene: TRBV10-3

CDR3 DNA: TGTGCCAGCAGTTATGGACAGGCCTACGAGCAGTACTTC
CDR3 protein: CASSYGQAYEQYF
clone size: .
D gene: TRBD1
J gene: TRBJ2-7
V gene: TRBV7-6

CDR3 DNA: TGTGCCAGCGCCCGACAGATACAAGAGACCCAGTACTTC
CDR3 protein: CASARQIQETQYF
clone size: .
D gene: .
J gene: TRBJ2-5
V gene: TRBV25-1

CDR3 DNA: TGTGCCAGCAGCTTGAACGGGGGCACTGAAGCTTTCTTT
CDR3 protein: CASSLNGGTEAFF
clone size: .
D gene: .
J gene: TRBJ1-1
V gene: TRBV5-6

CDR3 DNA: TGTGCCAGCAGCTTCGAGGTAAGCTCCTACAATGAGCAGTTCTTC
CDR3 protein: CASSFEVSSYNEQFF
clone size: .
D gene: .
J gene: TRBJ2-1
V gene: TRBV12-1

CDR3 DNA: TGCGCCAGCAGCCCCGACGCCCAGCATAGCGGGGGGGCAAATGAGCAGTTCTTC
CDR3 protein: CASSPDAQHSGGANEQFF
clone size: .
D gene: TRBD2
J gene: TRBJ2-1
V gene: TRBV5-1

CDR3 DNA: TGTGCCAGCAGTGACGTGGGGGCGCGGAACACTGAAGCTTTCTTT
CDR3 protein: CASSDVGARNTEAFF
clone size: .
D gene: .
J gene: TRBJ1-1
V gene: TRBV6-1

CDR3 DNA: TGTGCCAGCAGCGTCAACAGTGGTAACTATGGCTACACCTTC
CDR3 protein: CASSVNSGNYGYTF
clone size: once
D gene: .
J gene: TRBJ1-2
V gene: TRBV5-5

CDR3 DNA: TGCGCCAGCAGTGGGGACAGAAGATATGGCTACACCTTC
CDR3 protein: CASSGDRRYGYTF
clone size: once
D gene: TRBD1
J gene: TRBJ1-2
V gene: TRBV10-2

CDR3 DNA: TGCGCCAGCAGCTTGGCGTACCAAGAGACCCAGTACTTC
CDR3 protein: CASSLAYQETQYF
clone size: .
D gene: .
J gene: TRBJ2-5
V gene: TRBV5-1

CDR3 DNA: TGTGCCAGCAGAAAAATAAAATCCGACAGGGCTCGAGAAAACACCATATATTTT
CDR3 protein: CASRKIKSDRARENTIYF
clone size: .
D gene: TRBD1
J gene: TRBJ1-3
V gene: TRBV11-2

CDR3 DNA: TGTGCCACCAGCAGATGGTGGGACAGGGGGCATTACGAGCAGTACTTC
CDR3 protein: CATSRWWDRGHYEQYF
clone size: .
D gene: TRBD1
J gene: TRBJ2-7
V gene: TRBV15

CDR3 DNA: TGTGCCAGCAGTGAAGCCAGGGGGGTGAGCAATCAGCCCCAGCATTTT
CDR3 protein: CASSEARGVSNQPQHF
clone size: .
D gene: TRBD1
J gene: TRBJ1-5
V gene: TRBV6-1

CDR3 DNA: TGTGCCAGCAGTGACCCGGGACTAGCGCCTAATCAGTACTTC
CDR3 protein: CASSDPGLAPNQYF
clone size: .
D gene: TRBD2
J gene: TRBJ2-5
V gene: TRBV28

CDR3 DNA: TGTGCCAGCAGCTCGTTCCTGGAGGGCTACGAGCAGTACTTC
CDR3 protein: CASSSFLEGYEQYF
clone size: few
D gene: .
J gene: TRBJ2-7
V gene: TRBV11-2